Shown below are 9 T cell receptor beta chains from a single sample sequenced in a study of blood T cell repertoires in COVID-19. Repertoires were generated with immunoSEQ multiplex PCR, while TCRdb's copy carries only in-frame clones and drops some. The data contain around 68,000 clones, more than 75% of them singletons. Input material: peripheral blood. Receptors originate from a man in his forties or fifties with COVID-19, enrolled during active disease.

The V call is TRBV24-1, the J call TRBJ1-2; tentatively, D is TRBD1 (6 bases). V shed 3 bases and J shed 2 bases, with 15 bases lying between them. CDR3 size: 16 residues. Germline V gives CDR1 KGHDR, CDR2 SFDVKD. CDR3 amino acids: CATSDAGPGQNYGYTF. The CDR3 bases are TGTGCCACCAGTGATGCTGGCCCAGGACAGAACTATGGCTACACCTTC.

In this sample, this clone turned up a few times. V usage is TRBV29-1 and J usage is TRBJ2-1; possible D gene TRBD1, 7 bases. Germline V lookup: CDR1 SQVTM, CDR2 ANQGSEA. V lost 5 bases to trimming and J lost 15 bases, with 23 bases between them. This CDR3 has 13 amino acids. CDR3 nucleotides: TGCAGCGTTAATTGGGACTGGGGGACAGAGATGTTCTTC. It is translated as CSVNWDWGTEMFF.

The genes are TRBV9 and TRBJ1-1; D remains ambiguous. Between the trimmed V and J ends, which lost 4 bases and 4 bases, there was a span of 14 bases. CDR1 SGDLS and CDR2 YYNGEE come from the germline V gene. The CDR3 spans 14 residues. CDR3 protein: CASSPGGVGTEAFF. CDR3 nucleotides: TGTGCCAGCAGCCCCGGCGGAGTGGGCACTGAAGCTTTCTTT.

The chain carries TRBV18 and TRBJ1-1, with unresolved D. Trimming cost V 4 bases and J 1 base, with 7 bases left between them. The CDR3 spans 13 residues. Germline CDR1 and CDR2: KGHSH and LQKENI. Here the CDR3 DNA reads TGTGCCAGCTCACGGGGAGAGAACACTGAAGCTTTCTTT. Translating gives CASSRGENTEAFF.

This sequence joins TRBV30 and TRBJ2-5, with 8 bases fitting TRBD2. V lost 0 bases, J lost 5 bases, and 2 bases stayed unmatched. The CDR3 length is 13 residues. Per the germline V gene, CDR1 is GTSNPN and CDR2 is SVGIG (reference sequence). The CDR3 reads CAWSVGGAETQYF. The CDR3 DNA sequence: TGTGCCTGGAGTGTCGGGGGGGCGGAGACCCAGTACTTC.

This rearrangement joins TRBV10-3 to TRBJ2-1, with 7 nucleotides matching TRBD1. V dropped 4 bases and J dropped 7; count of bases not matched to a gene: 10. CDR1 is ENHRY, CDR2 SYGVKD, per germline. The CDR3 totals 15 residues. CDR3 protein: CAISAPDRVINEQFF. The CDR3 DNA follows: TGTGCCATCAGTGCTCCAGACAGGGTGATAAATGAGCAGTTCTTC.

V gene TRBV3-1 (or the pseudogene TRBV3-2) combines with J gene TRBJ2-5; D remains ambiguous. V was cut by 8 bases and J by 4 bases, with 11 bases left in between. The length of the CDR3 is 12 residues. Germline V gene lookup returns CDR1 LGHDT and CDR2 YNNKEL (reference sequence). CDR3 nucleotides: TGTGCCAGCGCTCCTAGTGTAGAGACCCAGTACTTC. Translating it yields CASAPSVETQYF.

V is TRBV7-9 and J is TRBJ2-4; 10 nucleotides line up with TRBD1. V was clipped by 1 base and J by 9 bases; unmatched bases: 6. CDR1 SEHNR and CDR2 FQNEAQ come from the germline V gene (reference sequence). The CDR3 is 15 amino acids. CDR3 region: CASSLEGQGISIQYF. The CDR3 nucleotides are TGTGCCAGCAGCTTAGAGGGACAGGGGATAAGCATTCAGTACTTC.

This chain uses TRBV18 with TRBJ2-7, with 9 bases lining up with TRBD1. With V trimmed by 0 bases and J by 1 base, 4 bases remained unmatched. Germline V gene data show CDR1 as KGHSH and CDR2 as LQKENI. This CDR3 spans 16 amino acids. The CDR3 DNA is TGTGCCAGCTCACCACCGGGGACAGGGTGGTCCTACGAGCAGTACTTC. This gives the protein CASSPPGTGWSYEQYF.